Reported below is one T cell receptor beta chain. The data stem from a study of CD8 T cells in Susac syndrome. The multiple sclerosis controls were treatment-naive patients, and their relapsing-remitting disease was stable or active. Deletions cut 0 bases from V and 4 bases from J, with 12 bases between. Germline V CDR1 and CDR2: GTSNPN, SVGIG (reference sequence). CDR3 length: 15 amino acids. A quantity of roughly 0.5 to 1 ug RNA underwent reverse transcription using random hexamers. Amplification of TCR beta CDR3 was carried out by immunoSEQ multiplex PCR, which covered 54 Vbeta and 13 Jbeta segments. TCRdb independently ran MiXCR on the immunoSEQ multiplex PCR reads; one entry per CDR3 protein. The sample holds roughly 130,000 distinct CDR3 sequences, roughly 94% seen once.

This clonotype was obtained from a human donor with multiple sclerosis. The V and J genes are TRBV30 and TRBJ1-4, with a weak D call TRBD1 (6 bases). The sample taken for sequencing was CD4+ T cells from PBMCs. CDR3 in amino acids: CAWSVSTGINEKLFF. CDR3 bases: TGTGCCTGGAGTGTTTCAACAGGGATTAATGAAAAACTGTTTTTT.